This T cell receptor beta chain was recorded in a study of blood T cells in healthy people across ages. Study-wide points: The long-lived group displayed more naive CD4+ cells, plus higher diversity, than the aged donors did. The lack of PBMC sorting stopped any conclusive naive versus antigen-experienced comparison.

This clonotype was seen repeatedly, ten times or more. Its target is unknown. Combining a sample-barcoded 5' primer with a J-beta primer mix, a second PCR ran for roughly 6 to 12 cycles. TCRdb re-derived calls from the 5' RACE reads in MiXCR, one entry per CDR3 protein. The table records some 890,000 distinct CDR3 sequences, 29% of them present only once. The V segment lost 3 bases and the J segment 5 bases; nucleotides outside the gene matches: 8. The CDR3 has 15 residues. The germline gives CDR1 SGDLS, CDR2 YYNGEE. The same specimen was also included in a second study, on T cells of mothers and their children. That paper adds: Researchers put all of the extracted RNA into cDNA synthesis, using approximately 1.5 ug per 15 ul. The search for persistent microchimeric T cell clones detected none.

This clonotype was obtained from a middle-aged woman in good health. This rearrangement joins TRBV9 to TRBJ1-2, with 9 bases that match TRBD1. The source material was blood. The CDR3 spells CASSDGQGQGYGYTF. CDR3 nucleotides: TGTGCCAGCAGCGACGGACAGGGGCAAGGGTATGGCTACACCTTC. The whole variable domain, remainder taken from reference TRBV9 and TRBJ1-2, is DSGVTQTPKHLITATGQRVTLRCSPRSGDLSVYWYQQSLDQGLQFLIQYYNGEERAKGNILERFSAQQFPDLHSELNLSSLELGDSALYFCASSDGQGQGYGYTFGSGTRLTVV.